The source of this T cell receptor beta chain is a study of T-cell reconstitution after alpha-beta-depleted transplantation in children. Many counts were recorded for this clonotype. Its antigen is still unknown. A library of TCRbeta sequences, prepared with unique molecular identifiers, was generated. TCRdb re-called the PCR reads with MiXCR, one entry per CDR3 protein. The sample records 500,000 to 750,000 distinct CDR3 sequences, roughly 13% being singletons. General study findings and limits: T-cell numbers and diversity, one year after transplant, stemmed largely from T cells that were newly produced.

V lost 4 bases and J lost 1; bases outside the gene matches: 5. There are 15 residues in the CDR3. Germline V CDR1 and CDR2: LGHNA, YSLEER. The receptor comes from a male patient aged 10 to 17 who had a stem cell transplant for acute myeloid leukemia, so the T cells may come from the graft donor. The chain is built from TRBV4-3 and TRBJ2-7, with 9 bases aligning to TRBD2. The source material was PBMCs, mostly from graft donor cells, sampled 360 days after TCRalphabeta/CD19-depleted stem cell transplant. CDR3 DNA sequence: TGCGCCAGCAGCCCATTTAGCGGGAGTTCCTACGAGCAGTACTTC. This gives the protein CASSPFSGSSYEQYF.